This entry lists 7 T cell receptor beta chains sequenced from one sample in a study of OX40 agonist ivuxolimab in advanced cancers. Sequenced by immunoSEQ multiplex PCR; TCRdb stores in-frame clones only, minus some. This sample has some 60,000 clones; 70% to 90% occur once, and the top ten carry approximately 2%. Sequencing used CD4+ or CD8+ T cells sorted from blood, obtained in a trial of the OX40 agonist ivuxolimab. These receptors came from an adult with an advanced solid tumor such as melanoma, head and neck, liver or kidney cancer.

V is TRBV7-8 and J is TRBJ2-1; TRBD2 agrees at 7 bases. V was pared by 4 bases and J by 5 bases, with 11 bases of the junction left unmatched. Germline V gene lookup returns CDR1 SGHVS and CDR2 FQNEAQ. The CDR3 is made up of 16 amino acids. CDR3: CASSSTTASGNNEQFF. The CDR3 nucleotides read TGTGCCAGCAGCTCTACAACCGCAAGCGGGAACAATGAGCAGTTCTTC.

The chain is built from TRBV11-3 and TRBJ2-1; 12 positions agree with TRBD1. The CDR3 spans 18 residues. The V segment lost 5 bases and the J segment 5 bases; nucleotides outside the gene matches: 13. In germline, CDR1 is SGHNT, CDR2 YENEEA. The CDR3 here is CASSQGQGASPLNNEQFF. In DNA form, the CDR3 reads TGTGCCAGCAGCCAGGGACAGGGGGCAAGTCCGCTCAACAATGAGCAGTTCTTC.

This chain uses TRBV30 with TRBJ2-1; TRBD1 matches 9 bases. This CDR3 has 13 residues. With V trimmed by 1 base and J by 15 bases, 10 bases remained unmatched. Germline CDR1 GTSNPN, CDR2 SVGIG (reference sequence). As DNA, the CDR3 is TGTGCCTGGAGTGCCCGGTTCGGGACAGGGTTGTTCTTC. It yields the protein CAWSARFGTGLFF.

The count of this clone is one. The J gene is TRBJ2-6, the V gene TRBV21-1. TRBV21-1 is flagged as a pseudogene. The CDR3 is 16 amino acids. The CDR3 loop reads CASSKYDLSGANVLTF. The CDR3 coding sequence is TGTGCCAGCAGCAAATACGATCTTTCTGGGGCCAACGTCCTGACTTTC.

The rearrangement links TRBV10-3 to TRBJ2-6; the D gene is possibly TRBD1 (5 bases). CDR1 is ENHRY and CDR2 is SYGVKD in the germline V gene. Trimming took 2 bases from V and 1 from J, leaving 12 bases between them. The CDR3 spans 17 residues. The CDR3, as DNA: TGTGCCATCAGTGAGGGGGCTCCCTCTTCTGGGGCCAACGTCCTGACTTTC. Protein sequence: CAISEGAPSSGANVLTF.

This clone is a singleton in its sample. V gene TRBV5-1 combines with J gene TRBJ1-1; tentative D call: TRBD1 (5 bases). The CDR3 length is 13 residues. From germline, CDR1 is SGHRS and CDR2 YFSETQ. V lost 0 bases and J lost 10, with 13 bases in between. CDR3 sequence reads: CASSLVQGSVAFF. In DNA, the CDR3 is TGCGCCAGCAGCTTGGTGCAGGGCTCGGTAGCTTTCTTT.

V gene TRBV4-1 combines with J gene TRBJ1-1; 7 bases fit TRBD1. V was clipped by 0 bases and J by 10 bases; unmatched bases: 5. In germline, CDR1 is MGHRA, CDR2 YSYEKL. The CDR3 is 13 amino acids. The CDR3 bases are TGCGCCAGCAGCCAAGAAGAGGGACAGAGAGCTTTCTTT. This translates into CASSQEEGQRAFF.